The 17 T cell receptor beta chains below come from one sample, sequenced in a study of T-cell reconstitution after alpha-beta-depleted transplantation in children. For TCRbeta, the library was prepared with unique molecular identifiers. TCRdb re-analysed the PCR reads in MiXCR, keeping a single row per CDR3 protein. The sample contains more than 200,000 distinct CDR3 sequences, roughly 26% of which appear only once. The source was PBMCs, collected before TCRalphabeta/CD19-depleted stem cell transplant. The receptors derive from a girl aged 2 to 10 with Fanconi anemia, due to receive a stem cell transplant.

This clonotype was counted ten times or more. The chain employs TRBV6-4 and TRBJ1-5, with a tentative D call TRBD1 (6 bases). V lost 5 bases to trimming and J lost 4 bases, with 15 bases between them. Germline CDR1 is MRHNA and CDR2 is SNTAGT. The CDR3 covers 15 residues. The CDR3 protein is CASSLTGGGNQPQHF. CDR3 DNA: TGTGCCAGCAGTTTGACAGGTGGGGGAAATCAGCCCCAGCATTTT.

This clonotype was detected only a few times. This rearrangement joins TRBV20-1 to TRBJ2-1; D is unclear. This CDR3 contains 13 residues. Germline CDR1 DFQATT, CDR2 SNEGSKA (reference sequence). Trimming cost V 3 bases and J 4 bases, with 10 bases left between them. Here the CDR3 reads CSASPSLYNEQFF. The DNA of the CDR3 is TGCAGTGCTAGCCCCTCGCTTTACAATGAGCAGTTCTTC.

This clonotype was observed at least ten times. The genes are TRBV20-1 and TRBJ2-5, with D possibly being TRBD2 (5 bases). The CDR3 is 14 amino acids. Trimming shortened V by 3 bases and J by 5 bases, and 16 bases separated the two germline ends. From germline, CDR1 is DFQATT and CDR2 SNEGSKA (reference sequence). Here the CDR3 DNA reads TGCAGTGCTAGGCGGGTCGGCTTTGTGGAGACCCAGTACTTC. It specifies CSARRVGFVETQYF.

This clonotype was seen ten or more times. This chain connects TRBV7-8 to TRBJ2-2; D unclear. CDR1 is SGHVS and CDR2 is FQNEAQ in the germline V gene. The CDR3 is made up of 12 amino acids. The ends were cut back, 6 bases at V and 6 bases at J, with 8 bases in the middle. DNA of the CDR3: TGTGCCAGCAGACCTGACCCCGGGGAGCTGTTTTTT. This codes for CASRPDPGELFF. Together with reference TRBV7-8 and TRBJ2-2, the CDR3 gives the full variable domain: GAGVSQSPRYKVAKRGQDVALRCDPISGHVSLFWYQQALGQGPEFLTYFQNEAQLDKSGLPSDRFFAERPEGSVSTLKIQRTQQEDSAVYLCASRPDPGELFFGEGSRLTVL.

This clonotype was counted many times. J is TRBJ2-5 and V is TRBV29-1; tentative D call: TRBD2 (6 bases). The V gene's germline CDR1 is SQVTM and CDR2 ANQGSEA. V lost 4 bases, J lost 2 bases, and 14 bases lay in between. This CDR3 is built from 14 residues. Here the CDR3 reads CSVAHWGDQETQYF. The CDR3 DNA sequence: TGCAGCGTTGCCCATTGGGGGGATCAAGAGACCCAGTACTTC.

This clonotype was recorded a few times. The chain is built from TRBV6-1 and TRBJ2-5; TRBD2 agrees at 7 bases. Germline CDR1 is MNHNS and CDR2 is SASEGT. The ends lost 5 bases at V and 5 bases at J; junction bases unmatched: 5. The CDR3 contains 13 residues. The chain's CDR3 is CASSRGRGETQYF. CDR3 sequence (DNA): TGTGCCAGCAGTCGCGGGAGAGGGGAGACCCAGTACTTC.

The rearrangement uses TRBV29-1 and TRBJ2-7; D may be TRBD1 (6 bases). The CDR3 extends over 13 amino acids. Germline loops: CDR1 SQVTM, CDR2 ANQGSEA. The V end was cut by 5 bases, the J end by 2 bases, with 13 bases between. The chain's CDR3 is CSVRGTRAYEQYF. The DNA of the CDR3 is TGCAGCGTTAGAGGGACACGGGCCTACGAGCAGTACTTC.

This clonotype has at least ten counts. The genes are TRBV20-1 and TRBJ2-5; D gene uncertain. CDR3 length equals 13 residues. Germline V gives CDR1 DFQATT, CDR2 SNEGSKA (reference sequence). Trimming took 3 bases from V and 5 from J, leaving 13 bases between them. In nucleotides, the CDR3 is TGCAGTGCTAGGCGAAGGACGGAGGAGACCCAGTACTTC. Encoded protein: CSARRRTEETQYF.

This clonotype appeared a few times. With a much larger clone just one base away, this may be a read error. The chain carries TRBV12-3 or TRBV12-4 and TRBJ1-1, with D tentatively TRBD1 (5 bases). CDR3 size: 19 residues. In DNA, the CDR3 is TGTGCCATCAGTTTAGTTCCCAGATGGGGGGAACTTAAGAACACTGAAGCTTTCTTT. It encodes CAISLVPRWGELKNTEAFF.

This clonotype was observed a handful of times. V is TRBV20-1 and J is TRBJ2-5; TRBD2 agrees at 7 bases. V dropped 5 bases and J dropped 5; count of bases not matched to a gene: 11. In germline, CDR1 is DFQATT, CDR2 SNEGSKA (reference sequence). The CDR3 contains 14 residues. CDR3 residues: CSAWGLPSKETQYF. The CDR3 DNA is TGCAGTGCTTGGGGACTACCCTCGAAGGAGACCCAGTACTTC.

The chain uses TRBV20-1 and TRBJ2-5; 7 positions match TRBD1. With V trimmed by 6 bases and J by 5 bases, 9 bases remained unmatched. Germline V CDR1 and CDR2: DFQATT, SNEGSKA (reference sequence). This CDR3 has 13 amino acids. The CDR3 protein is CSAPLTGVETQYF. The CDR3 DNA reads as TGCAGTGCGCCCCTTACAGGGGTTGAGACCCAGTACTTC.

In its sample, this clonotype was seen a few times. The V call is TRBV7-2, the J call TRBJ2-7, with 8 bases that match TRBD2. The CDR3 consists of 14 residues. The ends lost 4 bases at V and 0 bases at J; junction bases unmatched: 2. In germline, CDR1 is SGHTA, CDR2 FQGNSA. CDR3 loop: CASSSLAVSYEQYF. In DNA, the CDR3 is TGTGCCAGCAGCTCACTAGCGGTCTCCTACGAGCAGTACTTC. The variable domain in full, with the rest retrieved from reference TRBV7-2 and TRBJ2-7, is GAGVSQSPSNKVTEKGKDVELRCDPISGHTALYWYRQSLGQGLEFLIYFQGNSAPDKSGLPSDRFSAERTGGSVSTLTIQRTQQEDSAVYLCASSSLAVSYEQYFGPGTRLTVT.

This clonotype has ten or more counts. V usage is TRBV27 and J usage is TRBJ1-1; the match to TRBD1 covers 7 bases. Germline CDR1 and CDR2: MNHEY and SMNVEV (reference sequence). The CDR3 has 12 amino acids. V lost 6 bases, J lost 5 bases, and 3 bases stayed unmatched. CDR3 protein: CASSPGGTEAFF. The CDR3 bases are TGTGCCAGCAGCCCAGGGGGGACTGAAGCTTTCTTT.

The chain combines TRBV20-1 with TRBJ2-3; D unclear. The germline gives CDR1 DFQATT, CDR2 SNEGSKA (reference sequence). This CDR3 region has 13 residues. Between the trimmed V and J ends, which lost 0 bases and 0 bases, there was a span of 4 bases. The chain's CDR3 is CSARDRSTDTQYF. The CDR3 nucleotides read TGCAGTGCTAGAGACAGGAGCACAGATACGCAGTATTTT.

This chain uses TRBV20-1 with TRBJ1-1; D remains ambiguous. CDR1 is DFQATT and CDR2 is SNEGSKA in the germline V gene (reference sequence). Trimming cost V 6 bases and J 6 bases, with 14 bases left between them. This CDR3 has 12 amino acids. As DNA, the CDR3 is TGCAGTGCCCTCCTCAAGGCGTCTGAAGCTTTCTTT. The encoded protein is CSALLKASEAFF.

In this sample, this clonotype turned up many times. The chain couples TRBV7-3 to TRBJ2-7, with TRBD1 matching 7 bases. CDR1 and CDR2 (germline): SGHTA, FQGTGA. V shed 5 bases and J 4 bases; nucleotides not matched to a gene: 8. CDR3 length equals 14 residues. The CDR3 DNA reads TGTGCCAGCAGCCCGACAGGGTATGGGTACGAGCAGTACTTC. It encodes CASSPTGYGYEQYF.

The table lists this clonotype with many counts. This chain joins TRBV29-1 and TRBJ1-1; D gene unclear. This CDR3 contains 11 residues. Germline values: CDR1 SQVTM, CDR2 ANQGSEA. V was trimmed by 5 bases and J by 10 bases, leaving 14 bases between them. The CDR3 sequence: CSVLRQGLAFF. The CDR3 bases are TGCAGCGTTCTTAGACAAGGGTTAGCTTTCTTT.